The 3 T cell receptor beta chains presented below share a single source sample, sequenced in a study of blood T cell repertoires in COVID-19. Data came from immunoSEQ multiplex PCR; TCRdb stores just in-frame clones and leaves some out. The top ten clones hold 0.83% of a sample with under 300,000 clones, 80% to 95% of them seen once. What was sequenced was peripheral blood. These receptors were obtained from a young man with COVID-19, enrolled during active disease.

The rearrangement uses TRBV19 and TRBJ1-4, with D maybe TRBD1 (5 bases). CDR3 length: 14 amino acids. The V end lost 7 bases, the J end lost 8 bases, and 17 bases lay between the germline ends. The germline V gene encodes CDR1 LNHDA and CDR2 SQIVND (reference sequence). In DNA, the CDR3 is TGTGCCAGTACCCTCGGGCCAGGGTACGAAAAACTGTTTTTT. This codes for CASTLGPGYEKLFF.

The chain is built from TRBV6-2 or TRBV6-3 and TRBJ2-7; the D gene is possibly TRBD2 (5 bases). V lost 1 base to trimming and J lost 7 bases, with 20 bases between them. Germline loops: CDR1 MNHEY, CDR2 SVGEGT. CDR3 length: 16 residues. The CDR3 sequence is CASSYYPIAAGEEQYF. CDR3 bases: TGTGCCAGCAGTTACTACCCCATCGCCGCTGGGGAGGAGCAGTACTTC.

This chain connects TRBV27 to TRBJ1-6; 7 bases fit TRBD1. Germline CDR1 is MNHEY and CDR2 is SMNVEV (reference sequence). This CDR3 is 14 amino acids long. Trimming took 5 bases from V and 10 from J; bases not matched to a gene: 8. CDR3 bases: TGTGCCAGCAGTACGACAGGGTCTGGGTCACCCCTCCACTTT. This gives the protein CASSTTGSGSPLHF.